The 14 T cell receptor beta chains below come from one sample, sequenced in a study of T cell responses to AZD1222 COVID-19 vaccine. Generated by immunoSEQ multiplex PCR, the TCRdb table keeps only in-frame clones and is missing some. The sample has 75,000 to 100,000 clones, approximately 84% seen once. This material consisted of peripheral blood, taken on day 0 of AZD1222 vaccination. Receptor source: an adult in good health.

This clone rates as medium-sized. The rearrangement links TRBV10-1 to TRBJ2-1, with 11 bases fitting TRBD2. The trim removed 3 bases at V and 0 bases at J, leaving 7 bases unmatched. The V gene's germline CDR1 is WNHNN and CDR2 SYGVQD (reference sequence). This CDR3 is built from 18 residues. CDR3 region: CASSEGVAGGSSYNEQFF. DNA of the CDR3: TGCGCCAGCAGTGAAGGGGTAGCGGGGGGGAGCTCCTACAATGAGCAGTTCTTC.

The gene calls are TRBV7-9 and TRBJ1-3; TRBD1 is a possible D gene (5 bases). The germline V gene encodes CDR1 SEHNR and CDR2 FQNEAQ (reference sequence). The CDR3 covers 15 residues. V shed 6 bases and J shed 6 bases, with 18 bases lying between them. The CDR3, as DNA: TGTGCCAGCAGTGACCCCGACAGAACATTAAACACCATATATTTT. This codes for CASSDPDRTLNTIYF.

The V call is TRBV5-4, the J call TRBJ1-1; D gene uncertain. The CDR3 has 15 residues. Trimming cost V 0 bases and J 2 bases, with 11 bases left between them. From germline, CDR1 is SGHNT and CDR2 YYREEE (reference sequence). CDR3: CASSLAELGNTEAFF. The CDR3 region has the DNA TGTGCCAGCAGCTTGGCCGAACTGGGAAACACTGAAGCTTTCTTT.

The chain has TRBV5-8 and TRBJ1-2; D is uncertain. The CDR3 is 12 residues long. Germline-derived CDR1 and CDR2 are SGHTS and YDEGEE. The V end was cut by 6 bases, the J end by 2 bases, with 8 bases between. CDR3 sequence: CASTPLNYGYTF. The DNA of the CDR3 is TGTGCCAGCACTCCCTTGAACTATGGCTACACCTTC.

The chain has TRBV15 and TRBJ1-5; D may be TRBD1 (6 bases). The CDR3 runs to 15 residues. V shed 4 bases and J shed 9 bases, with 19 bases lying between them. From germline, CDR1 is LNHNV and CDR2 YYDKDF (reference sequence). Here the CDR3 reads CATSIGANTGRPQHF. CDR3 DNA sequence: TGTGCCACCAGCATCGGAGCTAACACAGGGCGGCCCCAGCATTTT.

This sequence joins TRBV9 and TRBJ1-1, with 7 bases fitting TRBD1. In germline, CDR1 is SGDLS, CDR2 YYNGEE. The CDR3 covers 14 residues. Trimming took 4 bases from V and 3 from J; bases not matched to a gene: 6. In DNA, the CDR3 is TGTGCCAGCAGCCTAGGGGGCTCGTACACTGAAGCTTTCTTT. It codes for CASSLGGSYTEAFF.

V usage is TRBV19 and J usage is TRBJ1-3; TRBD1 might be the D (5 bases). Trimming left V 6 bases short and J 1 base short, with 13 bases between. Germline assignment: CDR1 LNHDA and CDR2 SQIVND (reference sequence). This CDR3 is 15 amino acids long. CDR3 residues: CASRASWGSGNTIYF. For the CDR3, the DNA is TGTGCCAGTAGAGCGAGCTGGGGGTCTGGAAACACCATATATTTT.

This sequence joins TRBV10-1 and TRBJ1-5; D ambiguous. V was trimmed by 9 bases and J by 4 bases, leaving 10 bases between them. This CDR3 is 12 amino acids long. CDR1 WNHNN and CDR2 SYGVQD come from the germline V gene (reference sequence). The CDR3 bases are TGCGCCAGTTCCTCCGGGAATCAGCCCCAGCATTTT. Translated, it gives CASSSGNQPQHF.

This clone was seen more than once but under ten times. The junction and the germline gene differ at one end; a read error may be behind it. V and J are TRBV6-5 and TRBJ2-1, with a possible D match to TRBD2 (6 bases). The CDR3 is 13 amino acids. The germline V gene encodes CDR1 MNHEY and CDR2 SVGAGI. The CDR3 DNA sequence: TGTGCCAGCAGGTACTGGCGGGGCAATGAGCAGTTCTTC. It translates to CASRYWRGNEQFF.

V usage is TRBV19 and J usage is TRBJ1-2, with TRBD1 matching 8 bases. Germline loops: CDR1 LNHDA, CDR2 SQIVND (reference sequence). CDR3 length: 14 residues. V trimming: 7 bases; J trimming: 5 bases; junction bases outside the gene matches: 9. The CDR3 DNA sequence: TGTGCCAGTACCCCTGGACAGGGTGGATATGGCTACACCTTC. It encodes CASTPGQGGYGYTF.

The chain has TRBV3-1 (or the pseudogene TRBV3-2) and TRBJ1-1, with TRBD1 matching 7 bases. There are 16 residues in the CDR3. With 4 bases clipped from V and 3 bases from J, the junction kept 11 bases outside the gene matches. Germline loops: CDR1 LGHDT, CDR2 YNNKEL (reference sequence). The CDR3 DNA follows: TGTGCCAGCAGCCCCCCAGAGGGGGCTTTGTACACTGAAGCTTTCTTT. Encoded protein: CASSPPEGALYTEAFF.

The CDR3 region is CASSQDLPNRSPTEAFF. CDR3 sequence (DNA): TGCGCCAGCAGCCAAGATCTCCCCAATCGATCGCCCACTGAAGCTTTCTTT. The V gene is TRBV4-1, the J gene TRBJ1-1; no definite D call. V was clipped by 0 bases and J by 4 bases, with 18 bases between them. The CDR3 is 17 amino acids. Germline values: CDR1 MGHRA, CDR2 YSYEKL.

The rearrangement links TRBV14 to TRBJ2-1; tentatively, D is TRBD1 (5 bases). The CDR3 extends over 16 amino acids. Trimming took 3 bases from V and 0 from J, leaving 12 bases between them. Germline CDR1 SGHDN, CDR2 FVKESK. The CDR3 spells CASSHQQALSYNEQFF. CDR3 sequence (DNA): TGTGCCAGCAGCCACCAACAGGCCCTCTCCTACAATGAGCAGTTCTTC.

The rearrangement links TRBV24-1 to TRBJ1-5; the match to TRBD1 covers 8 bases. Germline lookup yields CDR1 KGHDR and CDR2 SFDVKD. This CDR3 region has 16 residues. V lost 2 bases, J lost 9 bases, and 11 bases stayed unmatched. CDR3 protein: CATSDSGTGTSGPQHF. The CDR3 DNA follows: TGTGCCACCAGTGATTCCGGGACAGGCACGTCCGGGCCCCAGCATTTT.